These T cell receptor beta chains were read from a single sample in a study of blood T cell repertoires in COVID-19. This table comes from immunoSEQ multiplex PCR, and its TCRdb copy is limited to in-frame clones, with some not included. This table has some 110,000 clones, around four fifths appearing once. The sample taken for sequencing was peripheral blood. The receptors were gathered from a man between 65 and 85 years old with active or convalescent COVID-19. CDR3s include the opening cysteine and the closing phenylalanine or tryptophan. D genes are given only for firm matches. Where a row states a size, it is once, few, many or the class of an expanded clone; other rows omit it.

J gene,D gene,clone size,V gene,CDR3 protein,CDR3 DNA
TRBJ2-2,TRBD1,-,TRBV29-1,CSVTGAGTGELFF,TGCAGCGTAACAGGGGCGGGCACCGGGGAGCTGTTTTTT
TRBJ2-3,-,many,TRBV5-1,CASGTGTQYF,TGCGCCAGCGGAACGGGGACGCAGTATTTT
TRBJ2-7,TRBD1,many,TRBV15,CATSRETGTGVDEQYF,TGTGCCACCAGCAGAGAAACCGGGACAGGGGTGGACGAGCAGTACTTC
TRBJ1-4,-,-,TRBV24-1,CATSDPQRLSGFEEKLFF,TGTGCCACCAGTGATCCTCAACGTTTGTCGGGGTTCGAGGAAAAACTGTTTTTT
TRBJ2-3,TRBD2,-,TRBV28,CASSLFWTSGHTQYF,TGTGCCAGCAGTTTATTCTGGACTAGCGGACATACGCAGTATTTT
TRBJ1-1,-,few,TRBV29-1,CSVLTGTMNTEAFF,TGCAGCGTACTCACCGGGACAATGAACACTGAAGCTTTCTTT
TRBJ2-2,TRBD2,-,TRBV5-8,CASSTGLAANTGELFF,TGTGCCAGCAGCACGGGACTAGCGGCGAACACCGGGGAGCTGTTTTTT
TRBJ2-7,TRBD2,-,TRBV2,CASTKGLADWVSYYEQYF,TGTGCCAGCACCAAAGGTCTAGCGGACTGGGTTTCCTACTACGAGCAGTACTTC
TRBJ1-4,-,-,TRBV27,CASSLAGATNEKLFF,TGTGCCAGCAGTTTGGCCGGGGCAACTAATGAAAAACTGTTTTTT
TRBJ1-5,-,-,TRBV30,CAWSGGEWQPQHF,TGTGCCTGGAGTGGGGGGGAATGGCAGCCCCAGCATTTT
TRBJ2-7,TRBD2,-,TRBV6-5,CATNLGTSGPYEQYF,TGTGCCACCAATCTCGGGACTAGCGGCCCATACGAGCAGTACTTC
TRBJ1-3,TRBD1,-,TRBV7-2,CASRRQGSGNTIYF,TGTGCCAGCAGGCGACAGGGCTCTGGAAACACCATATATTTT
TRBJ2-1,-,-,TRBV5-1,CASSTGLYEQFF,TGCGCCAGCAGCACGGGGTTATATGAGCAGTTCTTC
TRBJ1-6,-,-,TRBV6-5,CASRERVTNSPLHF,TGTGCCAGCAGGGAGAGGGTTACAAATTCACCCCTCCACTTT
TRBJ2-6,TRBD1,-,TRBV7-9,CASSDRGSGANVLTF,TGTGCCAGCAGTGACAGGGGCTCTGGGGCCAACGTCCTGACTTTC
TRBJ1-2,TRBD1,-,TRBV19,CASTHGQGAEGYTF,TGTGCCAGTACCCACGGACAGGGGGCAGAGGGCTACACCTTC
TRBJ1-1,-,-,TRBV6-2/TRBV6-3,CASSTPPGTEAFF,TGTGCCAGCAGTACGCCCCCGGGGACTGAAGCTTTCTTT
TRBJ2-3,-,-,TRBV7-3,CASSTYSGGIDTQYF,TGTGCCAGCAGCACGTATAGCGGAGGGATAGATACGCAGTATTTT
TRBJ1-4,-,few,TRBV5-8,CASSLYGGTNEKLFF,TGTGCCAGCAGCTTGTATGGGGGGACTAATGAAAAACTGTTTTTT
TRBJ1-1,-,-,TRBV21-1,CASSNAVLRNTEAFF,TGTGCCAGCAGCAATGCGGTCCTCAGGAACACTGAAGCTTTCTTT
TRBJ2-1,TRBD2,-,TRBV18,CASSPLAGGLDEQFF,TGTGCCAGCTCACCATTAGCGGGAGGGCTCGATGAGCAGTTCTTC
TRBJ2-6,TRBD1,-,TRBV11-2,CASLTGVSGANVLTF,TGTGCCAGCCTCACAGGGGTTTCTGGGGCCAACGTCCTGACTTTC
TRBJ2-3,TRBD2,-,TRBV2,CASSQTSGGRGTQYF,TGTGCCAGCAGTCAGACTAGCGGGGGGCGGGGTACGCAGTATTTT
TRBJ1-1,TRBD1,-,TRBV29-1,CSGQGYTEAFF,TGCAGCGGACAGGGTTACACTGAAGCTTTCTTT
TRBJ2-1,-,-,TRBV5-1,CASSPLARGYNEQFF,TGCGCCAGCAGCCCCCTCGCTAGGGGTTACAATGAGCAGTTCTTC